The rows below give T cell receptor beta chains drawn from one sample of a study of blood T cell repertoires in COVID-19. The repertoire was sequenced with immunoSEQ multiplex PCR; TCRdb's copy has only in-frame clones and lacks some. Here the sample spans 110,000 to 150,000 clones, about 90% being singletons. The sequencing sample was made of peripheral blood. These receptor sequences come from a woman aged 45-65 years with acute or convalescent COVID-19. Both conserved end residues are part of each CDR3. D genes are given only for firm matches. Clone size is stated in some rows and not others, as once, few, many or a class when expanded.

j_gene: TRBJ2-3; abundance: .; v_gene: TRBV13; d_gene: .; CDR3nt: TGTGCCAGCAGCTTAGGCCTTGCGGGCGGCACAGATACGCAGTATTTT; CDR3aa: CASSLGLAGGTDTQYF
j_gene: TRBJ2-7; abundance: .; v_gene: TRBV4-1; d_gene: TRBD2; CDR3nt: TGCGCCAGCAGCTTTAGCGGGTCCTACGAGCAGTACTTC; CDR3aa: CASSFSGSYEQYF
j_gene: TRBJ2-7; abundance: .; v_gene: TRBV27; d_gene: .; CDR3nt: TGTGCCAGCAGTTTCGGTTCCTATTACGAGCAGTACTTC; CDR3aa: CASSFGSYYEQYF
j_gene: TRBJ2-3; abundance: .; v_gene: TRBV18; d_gene: .; CDR3nt: TGTGCCAGCTCCACTAGCATTCGGACAGATACGCAGTATTTT; CDR3aa: CASSTSIRTDTQYF
j_gene: TRBJ2-3; abundance: .; v_gene: TRBV18; d_gene: TRBD1; CDR3nt: TGTGCCAGCTCACGGGGACAGGCCCAGGGGGATACGCAGTATTTT; CDR3aa: CASSRGQAQGDTQYF
j_gene: TRBJ2-7; abundance: .; v_gene: TRBV18; d_gene: .; CDR3nt: TGTGCCAGCTCACCCCCGACTAACGAGCAGTACTTC; CDR3aa: CASSPPTNEQYF
j_gene: TRBJ1-2; abundance: few; v_gene: TRBV6-5; d_gene: .; CDR3nt: TGTGCCAGCAGTCCCTTATGGGCGACCTATGGCTACACCTTC; CDR3aa: CASSPLWATYGYTF
j_gene: TRBJ1-4; abundance: .; v_gene: TRBV5-6; d_gene: TRBD1; CDR3nt: TGTGCCAGCAGCTTGGTCCAGGGGGCCCGTGATGAAAAACTGTTTTTT; CDR3aa: CASSLVQGARDEKLFF
j_gene: TRBJ2-5; abundance: .; v_gene: TRBV12-5; d_gene: .; CDR3nt: TGTGCTAGTGGTCTCCCGACAGGAGGAGAGACCCAGTACTTC; CDR3aa: CASGLPTGGETQYF
j_gene: TRBJ1-5; abundance: once; v_gene: TRBV7-9; d_gene: TRBD1; CDR3nt: TGTGCCAGCAGCCCTACCCCCCCGGGACAGGGTTTCTATCAGCCCCAGCATTTT; CDR3aa: CASSPTPPGQGFYQPQHF
j_gene: TRBJ2-5; abundance: .; v_gene: TRBV23-1; d_gene: TRBD2; CDR3nt: TGCGCCAGCAGTCAATCTATCCTAGCGGGGGGGCTTTTCCCAGAGACCCAGTACTTC; CDR3aa: CASSQSILAGGLFPETQYF
j_gene: TRBJ1-1; abundance: .; v_gene: TRBV3-1/TRBV3-2; d_gene: .; CDR3nt: TGTGCCAGCAAACGAAGCCTCATGAACACTGAAGCTTTCTTT; CDR3aa: CASKRSLMNTEAFF
j_gene: TRBJ2-5; abundance: .; v_gene: TRBV7-9; d_gene: .; CDR3nt: TGTGCCAGCAGCTTAGGTCAGGAAAGGGGAGAGACCCAGTACTTC; CDR3aa: CASSLGQERGETQYF
j_gene: TRBJ2-1; abundance: .; v_gene: TRBV5-1; d_gene: TRBD2; CDR3nt: TGCGCCAGCAGCAAGGGACTAGCGGGGAACAATGAGCAGTTCTTC; CDR3aa: CASSKGLAGNNEQFF
j_gene: TRBJ1-5; abundance: .; v_gene: TRBV19; d_gene: .; CDR3nt: TGTGCCAGTAGACCCCCTCTCACAGGGTCCTATCAGCCCCAGCATTTT; CDR3aa: CASRPPLTGSYQPQHF
j_gene: TRBJ1-1; abundance: .; v_gene: TRBV11-2; d_gene: .; CDR3nt: TGTGCCAGCAGCTTAGTGTCGACAGGCGGAGCTTTCTTT; CDR3aa: CASSLVSTGGAFF
j_gene: TRBJ1-1; abundance: .; v_gene: TRBV30; d_gene: .; CDR3nt: TGTGCCTGGAGTGGGCACCCCATGAACACTGAAGCTTTCTTT; CDR3aa: CAWSGHPMNTEAFF
j_gene: TRBJ2-7; abundance: .; v_gene: TRBV19; d_gene: TRBD1; CDR3nt: TGTGCCAGTAGTAGCTGGGACAGGTTTACCCACGAGCAGTACTTC; CDR3aa: CASSSWDRFTHEQYF
j_gene: TRBJ2-5; abundance: .; v_gene: TRBV7-2; d_gene: TRBD1; CDR3nt: TGTGCCAGCAGCTTCGGGACAGGGAAAGAGACCCAGTACTTC; CDR3aa: CASSFGTGKETQYF
j_gene: TRBJ2-4; abundance: .; v_gene: TRBV24-1; d_gene: TRBD1; CDR3nt: TGTGCCACCAGTGATATAAGACAGGGGGGACTTCAGTACTTC; CDR3aa: CATSDIRQGGLQYF
j_gene: TRBJ2-5; abundance: .; v_gene: TRBV21-1; d_gene: .; CDR3nt: TGTGCCAGCAGGTCAACCACTTTTCCTAGACAGGGAGACAGGGGGGATCAAGAGACCCAGTACTTC; CDR3aa: CASRSTTFPRQGDRGDQETQYF
j_gene: TRBJ2-7; abundance: .; v_gene: TRBV10-3; d_gene: .; CDR3nt: TGTGCCATCAGTGAGTCGCAGGACGAGCAGTACTTC; CDR3aa: CAISESQDEQYF
j_gene: TRBJ2-1; abundance: .; v_gene: TRBV5-1; d_gene: TRBD2; CDR3nt: TGCGCCAGCACCCGGCGGGGTGGACTAGCGGGGGAAAGCTCCTACAATGAGCAGTTCTTC; CDR3aa: CASTRRGGLAGESSYNEQFF
j_gene: TRBJ2-7; abundance: .; v_gene: TRBV27; d_gene: .; CDR3nt: TGTGCCAGCAGTCCACCGGACAGCTACGAGCAGTACTTC; CDR3aa: CASSPPDSYEQYF
j_gene: TRBJ1-2; abundance: .; v_gene: TRBV7-9; d_gene: TRBD1; CDR3nt: TGTGCCAGCAGCCCCGGGACAGGGAAGAGCTATGGCTACACCTTC; CDR3aa: CASSPGTGKSYGYTF
j_gene: TRBJ2-1; abundance: .; v_gene: TRBV7-4; d_gene: TRBD2; CDR3nt: TGTGCCAGCAGCTTTCGGACTAGCGGGAGGGCCTTGCCCTCCAATGAGCAGTTCTTC; CDR3aa: CASSFRTSGRALPSNEQFF
j_gene: TRBJ1-2; abundance: .; v_gene: TRBV25-1; d_gene: .; CDR3nt: TGTGCCAGCAGTGAGTCCGGGACACCTAACTATGGCTACACCTTC; CDR3aa: CASSESGTPNYGYTF
j_gene: TRBJ2-1; abundance: .; v_gene: TRBV6-4; d_gene: TRBD2; CDR3nt: TGTGCCAGCAGCGCAACCGGGACTAGCGGGAGCAATGAGCAGTTCTTC; CDR3aa: CASSATGTSGSNEQFF
j_gene: TRBJ2-7; abundance: .; v_gene: TRBV6-5; d_gene: .; CDR3nt: TGTGCCAGCAGGGAGACAGGATTATCCTACGAGCAGTACTTC; CDR3aa: CASRETGLSYEQYF
j_gene: TRBJ2-1; abundance: .; v_gene: TRBV6-4; d_gene: TRBD2; CDR3nt: TGTGCCAGCAGTGGGGAGGAAGATAGCGGGAAATCCTACAATGAGCAGTTCTTC; CDR3aa: CASSGEEDSGKSYNEQFF
j_gene: TRBJ1-2; abundance: .; v_gene: TRBV9; d_gene: .; CDR3nt: TGTGCCAGCAGCGTAGGGGCGGGAGTAGGCGGCTACACCTTC; CDR3aa: CASSVGAGVGGYTF
j_gene: TRBJ2-1; abundance: once; v_gene: TRBV9; d_gene: TRBD1; CDR3nt: TGTGCCAGCAGCGCCCGGACAGGGCACAATGAGCAGTTCTTC; CDR3aa: CASSARTGHNEQFF
j_gene: TRBJ2-7; abundance: once; v_gene: TRBV3-1/TRBV3-2; d_gene: .; CDR3nt: TGTGCCAGCAGCCAATCTTCTGAGCAGTACTTC; CDR3aa: CASSQSSEQYF
j_gene: TRBJ1-1; abundance: .; v_gene: TRBV29-1; d_gene: .; CDR3nt: TGCAGCGTCGGAAACAGGTTGGAAAGGGCTTTCTTT; CDR3aa: CSVGNRLERAFF
j_gene: TRBJ1-4; abundance: .; v_gene: TRBV9; d_gene: .; CDR3nt: TGTGCCAGCAGCGTAGCTTCCAGGGCTAGGGATGAAAAACTGTTTTTT; CDR3aa: CASSVASRARDEKLFF
j_gene: TRBJ1-2; abundance: .; v_gene: TRBV27; d_gene: TRBD1; CDR3nt: TGTGCCAGCAGTGACAGGGGATGGGGTAACTATGGCTACACCTTC; CDR3aa: CASSDRGWGNYGYTF
j_gene: TRBJ1-2; abundance: .; v_gene: TRBV4-1; d_gene: TRBD1; CDR3nt: TGCGCCAGCAGCCAATTCCGGGACAGGGCTTTTGGCTACACCTTC; CDR3aa: CASSQFRDRAFGYTF
j_gene: TRBJ1-3; abundance: few; v_gene: TRBV3-1/TRBV3-2; d_gene: .; CDR3nt: TGTGCCAGCAGCCTCGGGGGGTTTGGAAACACCATATATTTT; CDR3aa: CASSLGGFGNTIYF
j_gene: TRBJ2-4; abundance: .; v_gene: TRBV19; d_gene: TRBD1; CDR3nt: TGTGCCACCAGTAGAGGGGTGAAACAGGGGGCATTTGCCAAAAACATTCAGTACTTC; CDR3aa: CATSRGVKQGAFAKNIQYF
j_gene: TRBJ2-1; abundance: once; v_gene: TRBV14; d_gene: .; CDR3nt: TGTGCCAGCAAAGGGGGGGTCGTCGACTACAATGAGCAGTTCTTC; CDR3aa: CASKGGVVDYNEQFF
j_gene: TRBJ1-1; abundance: .; v_gene: TRBV4-1; d_gene: .; CDR3nt: TGCGCCAGCAGCCAAGAAGGAGGAACCTTGAACACTGAAGCTTTCTTT; CDR3aa: CASSQEGGTLNTEAFF
j_gene: TRBJ2-2; abundance: .; v_gene: TRBV6-5; d_gene: .; CDR3nt: TGTGCCAGCAGTTATACAGGGTCGGGAAACACCGGGGAGCTGTTTTTT; CDR3aa: CASSYTGSGNTGELFF
j_gene: TRBJ2-5; abundance: .; v_gene: TRBV29-1; d_gene: .; CDR3nt: TGCAGCGTTCCCGAGAACCGCGAGACCCAGTACTTC; CDR3aa: CSVPENRETQYF
j_gene: TRBJ2-6; abundance: .; v_gene: TRBV19; d_gene: .; CDR3nt: TGTGCCAGTAGTCATTCCACAGGGACCTCTGGGGCCAACGTCCTGACTTTC; CDR3aa: CASSHSTGTSGANVLTF
j_gene: TRBJ2-5; abundance: .; v_gene: TRBV2; d_gene: .; CDR3nt: TGTGCCAGGCGGACTCCCGGGCGTGAAGAGACCCAGTACTTC; CDR3aa: CARRTPGREETQYF
j_gene: TRBJ1-1; abundance: once; v_gene: TRBV11-1; d_gene: .; CDR3nt: TGTGCCAGCAGCTTAGAGAGCATGAACACTGAAGCTTTCTTT; CDR3aa: CASSLESMNTEAFF
j_gene: TRBJ2-4; abundance: .; v_gene: TRBV19; d_gene: TRBD1; CDR3nt: TGTGCCAGTAGACCGGGACAGGGATTAAACATTCAGTACTTC; CDR3aa: CASRPGQGLNIQYF
j_gene: TRBJ1-4; abundance: .; v_gene: TRBV27; d_gene: .; CDR3nt: TGTGCCAGCAGAGGCAGGGAATGTGAAAAACTGTTTTTT; CDR3aa: CASRGRECEKLFF
j_gene: TRBJ1-5; abundance: .; v_gene: TRBV19; d_gene: .; CDR3nt: TGTGCCAGTAGTAACAGGGCTTTCAGCCAGCCCCAGCATTTT; CDR3aa: CASSNRAFSQPQHF
j_gene: TRBJ2-3; abundance: .; v_gene: TRBV11-3; d_gene: .; CDR3nt: TGTGCCAGCAGCTTAGGCTCGCCGGGAGTGGCAGATACGCAGTATTTT; CDR3aa: CASSLGSPGVADTQYF
j_gene: TRBJ1-1; abundance: .; v_gene: TRBV13; d_gene: TRBD1; CDR3nt: TGTGCCAGCAGCAGCCAGGGGGACACTGAAGCTTTCTTT; CDR3aa: CASSSQGDTEAFF
j_gene: TRBJ1-4; abundance: .; v_gene: TRBV7-9; d_gene: .; CDR3nt: TGTGCCAGCAGCTTACTGGGAGTCGATGAAAAACTGTTTTTT; CDR3aa: CASSLLGVDEKLFF
j_gene: TRBJ2-7; abundance: .; v_gene: TRBV14; d_gene: .; CDR3nt: TGTGCCAGCAGCCAAGAAGGGGGGGTGTACGAGCAGTACTTC; CDR3aa: CASSQEGGVYEQYF
j_gene: TRBJ1-1; abundance: .; v_gene: TRBV6-5; d_gene: .; CDR3nt: TGTGCCAGCAGTTACTCGAGGGGGTGGGTCACTGAAGCTTTCTTT; CDR3aa: CASSYSRGWVTEAFF
j_gene: TRBJ1-6; abundance: .; v_gene: TRBV3-1/TRBV3-2; d_gene: .; CDR3nt: TGTGCCAGCAACCTAGGCCGTCTCTATAATTCACCCCTCCACTTT; CDR3aa: CASNLGRLYNSPLHF
j_gene: TRBJ2-1; abundance: few; v_gene: TRBV3-1/TRBV3-2; d_gene: .; CDR3nt: TGTGCCAGCAGCCAAGCTGCTAGCGACTACAATGAGCAGTTCTTC; CDR3aa: CASSQAASDYNEQFF
j_gene: TRBJ1-2; abundance: .; v_gene: TRBV3-1/TRBV3-2; d_gene: TRBD1; CDR3nt: TGTGCCAGCAGCCCAAGTTCCGGGACAGGGGGCCCGGGTCCTGGCTACACCTTC; CDR3aa: CASSPSSGTGGPGPGYTF
j_gene: TRBJ1-5; abundance: .; v_gene: TRBV18; d_gene: TRBD1; CDR3nt: TGTGCCAGCTCACCGGGACAGGGCGATAATCAGCCCCAGCATTTT; CDR3aa: CASSPGQGDNQPQHF